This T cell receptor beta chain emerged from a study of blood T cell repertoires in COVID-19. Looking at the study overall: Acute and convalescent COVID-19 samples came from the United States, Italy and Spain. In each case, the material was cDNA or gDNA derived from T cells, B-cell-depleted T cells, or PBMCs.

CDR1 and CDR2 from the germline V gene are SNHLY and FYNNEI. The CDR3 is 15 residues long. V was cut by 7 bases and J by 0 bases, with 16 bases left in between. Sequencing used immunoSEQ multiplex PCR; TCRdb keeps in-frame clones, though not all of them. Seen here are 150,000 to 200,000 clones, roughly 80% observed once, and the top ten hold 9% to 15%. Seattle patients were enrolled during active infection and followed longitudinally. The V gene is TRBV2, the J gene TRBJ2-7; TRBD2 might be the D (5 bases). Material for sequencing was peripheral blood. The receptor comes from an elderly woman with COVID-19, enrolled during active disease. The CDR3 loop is CASTPGGQLSYEQYF. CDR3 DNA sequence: TGTGCCAGCACTCCCGGAGGCCAGCTCTCCTACGAGCAGTACTTC.